What follows are 11 T cell receptor beta chains derived from one specimen sequenced in a study of shared clonotypes between healthy human individuals. Method: immunoSEQ multiplex PCR; TCRdb's copy keeps in-frame clones and lacks some. The data show over a million clones, approximately 98% seen once. Sample: naive CD4+ T cells sorted from blood. The subset denotes: CD45RA+ positively selected. Source of these receptors: a man in his thirties or forties in good health.

This clone has a single count. The rearrangement uses TRBV4-3 and TRBJ2-3, with a weak D call TRBD2 (5 bases). V was trimmed by 4 bases and J by 5 bases, leaving 19 bases between them. Germline V gene data show CDR1 as LGHNA and CDR2 as YSLEER. The CDR3 spans 16 residues. Written as DNA, the CDR3 is TGCGCCAGCAGCCCCATAAAGGGCAGAGGAGGAGATACGCAGTATTTT. Its protein is CASSPIKGRGGDTQYF.

The rearrangement links TRBV5-1 to TRBJ2-2; 8 bases match TRBD2. Germline CDR1 reads SGHRS; CDR2 reads YFSETQ. J gave up 4 bases and V 5 bases, and 10 bases lay outside the gene matches. This CDR3 comprises 16 residues. The CDR3 nucleotides read TGCGCCAGCAGAGTGAACCTCGGGACTAGCACCGGGGAGCTGTTTTTT. Its protein product is CASRVNLGTSTGELFF. Supplemented by reference TRBV5-1 and TRBJ2-2, the full variable domain reads KAGVTQTPRYLIKTRGQQVTLSCSPISGHRSVSWYQQTPGQGLQFLFEYFSETQRNKGNFPGRFSGRQFSNSRSEMNVSTLELGDSALYLCASRVNLGTSTGELFFGEGSRLTVL.

The chain links TRBV2 to TRBJ2-1, with 8 nucleotides matching TRBD2. Germline V gives CDR1 SNHLY, CDR2 FYNNEI. Trimming cost V 2 bases and J 15 bases; bases outside gene matches: 12. The CDR3 has 14 amino acids. CDR3 nucleotides: TGTGCCAGCAGTGAACGTTCTGGGACTAGGACGTGGTTCTTC. Amino acids: CASSERSGTRTWFF. The complete variable domain, with remaining parts taken from reference TRBV2 and TRBJ2-1, reads EPEVTQTPSHQVTQMGQEVILRCVPISNHLYFYWYRQILGQKVEFLVSFYNNEISEKSEIFDDQFSVERPDGSNFTLKIRSTKLEDSAMYFCASSERSGTRTWFFGPGTRLTVL.

The chain employs TRBV29-1 and TRBJ2-5; D perhaps matches TRBD2 (6 bases). V was clipped by 6 bases and J by 4 bases, with 12 bases between them. The CDR3 extends over 12 amino acids. CDR1 and CDR2 from the germline V gene are SQVTM and ANQGSEA. The CDR3 loop reads CSVHMGGETQYF. In DNA form, the CDR3 reads TGCAGCGTCCACATGGGGGGAGAGACCCAGTACTTC.

The chain recombines TRBV28 with TRBJ1-1; D gene uncertain. The germline V gene has CDR1 MDHEN and CDR2 SYDVKM. The CDR3 runs to 15 residues. V gave up 5 bases and J gave up 1 base, with 14 bases separating them. The CDR3, as DNA: TGTGCCAGCAGTCAACCTGTCGGCCCGAACACTGAAGCTTTCTTT. This codes for CASSQPVGPNTEAFF.

The V gene is TRBV5-1, the J gene TRBJ2-1; 10 positions agree with TRBD2. Germline lookup yields CDR1 SGHRS and CDR2 YFSETQ. V lost 4 bases and J lost 8; bases outside the gene matches: 12. This CDR3 contains 16 residues. The CDR3 loop is CASSRVLLAGVDEQFF. The CDR3 DNA reads TGCGCCAGCAGCAGGGTCCTGCTAGCGGGAGTCGATGAGCAGTTCTTC. The variable domain in full, with the rest retrieved from reference TRBV5-1 and TRBJ2-1, is KAGVTQTPRYLIKTRGQQVTLSCSPISGHRSVSWYQQTPGQGLQFLFEYFSETQRNKGNFPGRFSGRQFSNSRSEMNVSTLELGDSALYLCASSRVLLAGVDEQFFGPGTRLTVL.

The chain has TRBV19 and TRBJ1-5, with 8 bases fitting TRBD1. The CDR3 has 15 amino acids. The V segment lost 9 bases and the J segment 4 bases; nucleotides outside the gene matches: 11. Germline V gives CDR1 LNHDA, CDR2 SQIVND (reference sequence). As DNA, the CDR3 is TGTGCCAGGATCCCGGGACAGGTTATTAATCAGCCCCAGCATTTT. This sequence encodes CARIPGQVINQPQHF.

This clone has only a few counts. This rearrangement joins TRBV30 to TRBJ2-2; D remains ambiguous. CDR1 and CDR2 (germline): GTSNPN, SVGIG (reference sequence). Trimming stripped 0 bases from V and 6 bases from J, with 5 bases between. The CDR3 is made up of 12 amino acids. Written as DNA, the CDR3 is TGTGCCTGGAGTGTACAATCCGGGGAGCTGTTTTTT. This gives the protein CAWSVQSGELFF.

V gene TRBV5-6 combines with J gene TRBJ2-1; D gene uncertain. The CDR3 consists of 16 residues. CDR1 and CDR2 from the germline V gene are SGHDT and YYEEEE. Trimming stripped 5 bases from V and 7 bases from J, with 22 bases between. CDR3 residues: CASSPGGPRSVNEQFF. CDR3 in DNA: TGTGCCAGCAGTCCGGGTGGGCCCAGAAGTGTTAATGAGCAGTTCTTC.

This chain links TRBV28 with TRBJ1-2, with 8 bases identical to TRBD1. V gave up 5 bases and J gave up 4 bases; unmatched junction bases: 9. This CDR3 spans 15 amino acids. CDR1 MDHEN and CDR2 SYDVKM come from the germline V gene. The DNA for the CDR3 is TGTGCCAGCAGTACCCCGGGACAGGAGTCCTATGGCTACACCTTC. Translated, it gives CASSTPGQESYGYTF.

The rearrangement links TRBV25-1 to TRBJ2-2; possible D gene TRBD1, 6 bases. V gave up 4 bases and J gave up 7 bases, with 16 bases separating them. Germline values: CDR1 MGHDK, CDR2 SYGVNS. The CDR3 length is 15 residues. The CDR3 DNA is TGTGCCAGCAGTGTTATAGGGGGAAGCGGCGGGGAGCTGTTTTTT. Protein: CASSVIGGSGGELFF.